Listed below are T cell receptor beta chains from one sample, sequenced in a study of CD8 T cells in ankylosing spondylitis. MiXCR, applied by TCRdb to the 5' RACE reads, yields one record per CDR3 protein. The sample carries a few hundred thousand distinct CDR3 sequences, 20% recorded once. Sequenced material: blood, either unsorted or a sorted T cell fraction (not recorded which). The source of these receptors is a male donor with ankylosing spondylitis or in good health (not recorded which). Both conserved end residues are part of each CDR3. A D gene is named only where the DNA matches it firmly. Clone size, where shown, is once, few, many, or a class for clones that have expanded.

>TRBV7-2|TRBD2|NA|TRBJ2-1
CASSGGGAANNEQFF
TGTGCCAGCAGCGGGGGAGGGGCGGCCAACAATGAGCAGTTCTTC
>TRBV5-1|NA|NA|TRBJ2-6
CASSRTPGANVLTF
TGCGCCAGCAGCCGGACACCTGGGGCCAACGTCCTGACTTTC
>TRBV20-1|NA|few|TRBJ1-1
CSAPKQGNTEAFF
TGCAGTGCTCCCAAACAGGGGAACACTGAAGCTTTCTTT
>TRBV9|NA|few|TRBJ2-2
CASKSTGELFF
TGTGCCAGCAAAAGCACCGGGGAGCTGTTTTTT
>TRBV29-1|NA|few|TRBJ2-1
CSVSQGHEQFF
TGCAGCGTTTCCCAGGGCCATGAGCAGTTCTTC
>TRBV15|NA|NA|TRBJ2-2
CATSRGLRGELFF
TGTGCCACCAGCAGAGGGTTACGAGGGGAGCTGTTTTTT
>TRBV6-5|NA|few|TRBJ2-1
CASSYLRAGGNEQFF
TGTGCCAGCAGTTACCTCCGGGCCGGGGGCAATGAGCAGTTCTTC
>TRBV29-1|TRBD1|NA|TRBJ1-1
CSVVGQGMRTEAFF
TGCAGCGTTGTGGGACAGGGAATGCGCACTGAAGCTTTCTTT
>TRBV4-2|NA|few|TRBJ1-1
CASSQDYGTEAFF
TGTGCCAGCAGCCAAGATTACGGCACTGAAGCTTTCTTT
>TRBV5-1|TRBD2|NA|TRBJ2-1
CASSPRTSGMDNEQFF
TGCGCCAGCAGCCCCAGGACTAGCGGGATGGACAATGAGCAGTTCTTC
>TRBV12-3/TRBV12-4|TRBD2|NA|TRBJ2-3
CASRIAGTNTDTQYF
TGTGCCAGCAGAATAGCGGGGACCAACACAGATACGCAGTATTTT
>TRBV29-1|NA|few|TRBJ2-1
CSVRDISYNEQFF
TGCAGCGTTCGGGATATTTCCTACAATGAGCAGTTCTTC
>TRBV9|TRBD1|few|TRBJ1-6
CASSPGGGDNSPLHF
TGTGCCAGCAGCCCAGGGGGTGGAGATAATTCACCCCTCCACTTT
>TRBV12-3/TRBV12-4|NA|many|TRBJ2-2
CASRPRDTGELFF
TGTGCCAGCAGACCCAGGGACACCGGGGAGCTGTTTTTT
>TRBV15|NA|few|TRBJ2-2
CATSRVASAGELFF
TGTGCCACCAGCAGAGTCGCGTCCGCCGGGGAGCTGTTTTTT
>TRBV29-1|TRBD1|few|TRBJ2-1
CSVHRGNEQFF
TGCAGCGTGCACAGGGGGAATGAGCAGTTCTTC
>TRBV6-1|NA|NA|TRBJ2-1
CASSERGPNYEQFF
TGTGCCAGCAGTGAAAGGGGCCCTAACTATGAGCAGTTCTTC
>TRBV4-2|NA|many|TRBJ1-4
CASSQDLPGGATNEKLFF
TGTGCCAGCAGCCAAGATCTACCGGGGGGGGCTACTAATGAAAAACTGTTTTTT
>TRBV29-1|NA|NA|TRBJ1-2
CSVEEGANYGYTF
TGCAGCGTTGAAGAGGGGGCTAACTATGGCTACACCTTC
>TRBV28|NA|few|TRBJ2-4
CASSATEDRGIQYF
TGTGCCAGCAGTGCAACCGAGGACAGAGGCATTCAGTACTTC
>TRBV3-1|NA|NA|TRBJ2-1
CASSQDEVAGKQFF
TGTGCCAGCAGCCAAGATGAGGTTGCGGGAAAGCAGTTCTTC
>TRBV29-1|NA|NA|TRBJ2-2
CSVVGSGTGELFF
TGCAGCGTTGTCGGGAGTGGGACCGGGGAGCTGTTTTTT
>TRBV12-3/TRBV12-4|NA|NA|TRBJ2-2
CASSETGQNTGELFF
TGTGCCAGCAGTGAAACAGGGCAGAACACCGGGGAGCTGTTTTTT
>TRBV7-2|TRBD2|NA|TRBJ2-1
CASSLAGTSGGNEQFF
TGTGCCAGCAGCTTAGCCGGGACTAGCGGGGGCAATGAGCAGTTCTTC
>TRBV12-3/TRBV12-4|TRBD1|few|TRBJ1-3
CASSFPPGQGEGNTIYF
TGTGCCAGCAGTTTTCCCCCTGGACAGGGGGAAGGAAACACCATATATTTT
>TRBV3-1|TRBD2|NA|TRBJ2-1
CASSQVTGLGSEQFF
TGTGCCAGCAGCCAAGTGACTGGACTAGGTAGTGAGCAGTTCTTC
>TRBV10-3|NA|NA|TRBJ2-2
CAISGGTTNTGELFF
TGTGCCATCAGTGGCGGGACAACCAACACCGGGGAGCTGTTTTTT
>TRBV12-3/TRBV12-4|TRBD1|few|TRBJ2-3
CASSLIFRGQGAARAQYF
TGTGCCAGCAGTTTAATTTTTCGAGGGCAGGGGGCGGCCAGGGCGCAGTATTTT
>TRBV29-1|NA|many|TRBJ1-1
CSSRGYTEAFF
TGCAGCTCCAGGGGATACACTGAAGCTTTCTTT
>TRBV5-1|TRBD2|NA|TRBJ2-2
CASSLLGLAGGDTGELFF
TGCGCCAGCAGCTTGTTGGGACTAGCGGGAGGTGACACCGGGGAGCTGTTTTTT
>TRBV11-3|NA|NA|TRBJ1-1
CASSISGPQNTEAFF
TGTGCCAGCAGCATTTCGGGACCCCAGAACACTGAAGCTTTCTTT
>TRBV20-1|TRBD2|few|TRBJ2-6
CSAIAGGPSGANVLTF
TGCAGTGCGATAGCGGGAGGCCCCTCTGGGGCCAACGTCCTGACTTTC
>TRBV27|NA|NA|TRBJ1-5
CASSDTLGGSNQPQHF
TGTGCCAGCAGCGATACTCTCGGGGGGAGCAATCAGCCCCAGCATTTT
>TRBV9|NA|NA|TRBJ2-2
CASSVGGVINTGELFF
TGTGCCAGCAGCGTAGGGGGGGTCATAAACACCGGGGAGCTGTTTTTT
>TRBV19|NA|NA|TRBJ1-3
CASTPGFSGNTIYF
TGTGCCAGTACCCCAGGGTTCTCTGGAAACACCATATATTTT
>TRBV2|NA|NA|TRBJ2-5
CASSAVHRRETQYF
TGTGCCAGCAGTGCCGTTCATAGGAGGGAGACCCAGTACTTC
>TRBV24-1|NA|few|TRBJ1-5
CATSDPGQIQPQHF
TGTGCCACCAGTGATCCAGGACAAATCCAGCCCCAGCATTTT
>TRBV5-1|NA|few|TRBJ2-5
CASSLISRKQETQYF
TGCGCCAGCAGCTTAATATCCCGGAAACAAGAGACCCAGTACTTC
>TRBV27|NA|NA|TRBJ1-2
CASGFGEGLGYGYTF
TGTGCCAGCGGCTTCGGGGAGGGACTAGGCTATGGCTACACCTTC
>TRBV9|TRBD1|NA|TRBJ2-3
CASSGGQAGPDTQYF
TGTGCCAGCAGCGGAGGACAGGCAGGTCCAGATACGCAGTATTTT
>TRBV12-3/TRBV12-4|NA|many|TRBJ1-1
CASSLARGTEAFF
TGTGCCAGCAGCTTAGCGAGGGGCACTGAAGCTTTCTTT
>TRBV29-1|NA|many|TRBJ2-5
CSVVRGDETQYF
TGCAGCGTTGTCAGGGGCGACGAGACCCAGTACTTC
>TRBV12-3/TRBV12-4|NA|few|TRBJ1-5
CASSFKGGTFSNQPQHF
TGTGCCAGCAGTTTTAAAGGGGGAACTTTCAGCAATCAGCCCCAGCATTTT
>TRBV7-9|TRBD2|NA|TRBJ2-3
CASSSPSGIGTDTQYF
TGTGCCAGCAGCTCCCCTAGCGGGATTGGCACAGATACGCAGTATTTT
>TRBV6-2/TRBV6-3|NA|few|TRBJ2-4
CASSYSRWDIQYF
TGTGCCAGCAGTTACTCGAGGTGGGACATTCAGTACTTC
>TRBV28|NA|once|TRBJ2-5
CASSSRGNQETQHF
TGTGCCAGCAGTTCTAGGGGGAACCAAGAGACCCAGCACTTC
>TRBV5-1|TRBD2|few|TRBJ2-1
CASSLSAGGGNEQFF
TGCGCCAGCAGCTTGTCTGCGGGAGGGGGCAATGAGCAGTTCTTC
>TRBV9|TRBD2|few|TRBJ2-1
CASSAISGGANNEQFF
TGTGCCAGCAGCGCCATTAGCGGGGGGGCTAACAATGAGCAGTTCTTC
>TRBV12-3/TRBV12-4|TRBD1|NA|TRBJ1-5
CASSFTGGGQPQHF
TGTGCCAGCAGTTTCACAGGGGGCGGGCAGCCCCAGCATTTT
>TRBV20-1|NA|NA|TRBJ1-5
CSASRGVVGQPQHF
TGCAGTGCCTCCAGGGGAGTTGTCGGTCAGCCCCAGCATTTT
>TRBV10-2|TRBD1|NA|TRBJ1-6
CASIETGGNSPLHF
TGCGCCAGCATTGAGACAGGGGGTAATTCACCCCTCCACTTT
>TRBV2|NA|few|TRBJ2-1
CASSEAWSYNEQFF
TGTGCCAGCAGTGAAGCGTGGTCCTACAATGAGCAGTTCTTC
>TRBV20-1|NA|few|TRBJ2-1
CSARAAGQQFF
TGCAGTGCTAGAGCGGCGGGACAGCAGTTCTTC